These T cell receptor beta chains were read from a single sample in a study of T-cell reconstitution after alpha-beta-depleted transplantation in children. Each CDR3 protein gets one entry after TCRdb re-called the PCR reads with MiXCR. This table has about 270,000 distinct CDR3 sequences, 9.9% appearing once. Here the sequenced sample was PBMCs from the stem cell graft donor, taken from the stem cell graft. These receptors were obtained from a human donor who donated a stem cell graft to a child with SCID. CDR3s include the opening cysteine and the closing phenylalanine or tryptophan. Each record gives: CDR3 protein, CDR3 DNA, clone size, CDR3 length, J gene, D gene, V gene. D genes are given only for firm matches. A row's size may be missing; if present it is once, few, many or a size class.

CASSWTGGVDTQYF TGTGCCAGCAGCTGGACAGGGGGCGTAGATACGCAGTATTTT few 14 TRBJ2-3 TRBD1 TRBV7-9
CASSYGRGNGANVLTF TGTGCCAGCAGTTACGGGAGGGGGAACGGGGCCAACGTCCTGACTTTC few 16 TRBJ2-6 . TRBV6-5
CSVERGYEQYF TGCAGCGTTGAGAGGGGTTACGAGCAGTACTTC . 11 TRBJ2-7 . TRBV29-1
CATSSGPKDTQYF TGTGCCACCAGCAGCGGGCCCAAGGATACGCAGTATTTT few 13 TRBJ2-3 . TRBV15
CASSLEGQFTDTQYF TGTGCCAGCAGCTTAGAGGGCCAGTTCACAGATACGCAGTATTTT . 15 TRBJ2-3 . TRBV11-2
CASITQNTGELFF TGTGCCAGCATCACGCAGAACACCGGGGAGCTGTTTTTT many 13 TRBJ2-2 . TRBV6-2/TRBV6-3
CASSDVSSPTAYEQYF TGTGCCAGCAGTGACGTAAGTTCCCCCACCGCCTACGAGCAGTACTTC few 16 TRBJ2-7 . TRBV2
CASSYMNTGELFF TGTGCCAGCAGTTACATGAATACCGGGGAGCTGTTTTTT . 13 TRBJ2-2 . TRBV6-5
CASSEYGAGGRGDTQYF TGTGCCAGCAGTGAATACGGAGCGGGGGGCAGGGGGGATACGCAGTATTTT . 17 TRBJ2-3 TRBD2 TRBV25-1
CASSKDRGPPYEQYF TGTGCCAGCAGCAAAGACAGGGGTCCTCCCTACGAGCAGTACTTC . 15 TRBJ2-7 TRBD1 TRBV7-8
CASGLVRGDGLFSGNQPQHF TGTGCTAGTGGTTTGGTAAGGGGTGACGGACTATTTTCGGGCAATCAGCCCCAGCATTTT few 20 TRBJ1-5 . TRBV12-5
CASSSRSPTAKNIQYF TGTGCCAGCAGCTCAAGGTCACCTACTGCCAAAAACATTCAGTACTTC few 16 TRBJ2-4 . TRBV7-6
CASNSGVVSGNTIYF TGTGCCAGCAACTCAGGGGTTGTCTCTGGAAACACCATATATTTT many 15 TRBJ1-3 . TRBV12-3/TRBV12-4
CASSLEGRSTDTQYF TGCGCCAGCAGCTTGGAGGGAAGAAGCACAGATACGCAGTATTTT many 15 TRBJ2-3 . TRBV5-1
CASSPTGFSGELFF TGTGCCAGCAGCCCCACCGGGTTTTCCGGGGAGCTGTTTTTT . 14 TRBJ2-2 . TRBV3-1
CASSWGGRGQDTQYF TGTGCCAGCAGTTGGGGAGGGAGGGGGCAAGATACGCAGTATTTT many 15 TRBJ2-3 . TRBV27
CASSPARGEQYF TGTGCCAGCTCACCTGCACGGGGCGAGCAGTACTTC . 12 TRBJ2-7 . TRBV18
CASSGTGGIRADTQYF TGTGCCAGCAGCGGGACAGGGGGCATCCGGGCAGATACGCAGTATTTT . 16 TRBJ2-3 TRBD1 TRBV6-1
CASSGAQGTGELFF TGTGCCAGCAGCGGGGCGCAGGGGACCGGGGAGCTGTTTTTT many 14 TRBJ2-2 . TRBV7-9
CSASLLAGGLTDTQYF TGCAGTGCTAGTCTACTAGCGGGGGGCCTCACAGATACGCAGTATTTT . 16 TRBJ2-3 TRBD2 TRBV20-1